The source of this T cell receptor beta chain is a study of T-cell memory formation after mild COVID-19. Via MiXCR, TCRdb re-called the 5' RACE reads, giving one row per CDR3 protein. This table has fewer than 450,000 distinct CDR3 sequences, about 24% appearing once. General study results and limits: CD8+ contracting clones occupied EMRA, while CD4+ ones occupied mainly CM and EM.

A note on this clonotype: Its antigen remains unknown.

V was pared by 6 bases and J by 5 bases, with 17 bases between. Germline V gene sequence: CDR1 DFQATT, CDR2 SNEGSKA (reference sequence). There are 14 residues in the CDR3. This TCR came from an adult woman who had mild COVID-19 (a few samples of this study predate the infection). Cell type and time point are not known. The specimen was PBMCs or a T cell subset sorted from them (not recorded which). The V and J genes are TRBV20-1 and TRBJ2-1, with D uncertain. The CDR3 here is CSAPRRQVNNEQFF. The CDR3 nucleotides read TGCAGTGCCCCCCGCCGGCAGGTAAACAATGAGCAGTTCTTC.